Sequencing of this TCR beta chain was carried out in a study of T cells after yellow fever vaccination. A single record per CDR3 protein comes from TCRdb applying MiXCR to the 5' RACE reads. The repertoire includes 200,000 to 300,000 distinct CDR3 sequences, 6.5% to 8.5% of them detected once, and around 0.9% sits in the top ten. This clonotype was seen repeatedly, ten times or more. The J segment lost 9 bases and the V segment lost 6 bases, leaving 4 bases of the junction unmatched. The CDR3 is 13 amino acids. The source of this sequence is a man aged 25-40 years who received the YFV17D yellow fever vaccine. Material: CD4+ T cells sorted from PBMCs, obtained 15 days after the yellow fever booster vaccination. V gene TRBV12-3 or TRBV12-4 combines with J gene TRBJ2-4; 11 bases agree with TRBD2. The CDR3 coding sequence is TGTGCCAGCAGCTCTAGCGGGAGGCGCATTCAGTACTTC. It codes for CASSSSGRRIQYF.